One sample yielded the 11 T cell receptor beta chains listed below, sequenced in a study of OX40 agonist ivuxolimab in advanced cancers. Repertoires were generated with immunoSEQ multiplex PCR, while TCRdb's copy carries only in-frame clones and drops some. The sample shows about 58,000 clones, roughly 86% of them seen only once. This specimen was CD4+ or CD8+ T cells sorted from blood, taken in a trial of the OX40 agonist ivuxolimab. The receptor set was obtained from an adult with an advanced solid tumor such as melanoma, head and neck, liver or kidney cancer.

This rearrangement joins TRBV7-2 to TRBJ2-5; possibly TRBD2 for D (7 bases). Trimming shortened V by 3 bases and J by 5 bases, and 13 bases separated the two germline ends. Germline assignment: CDR1 SGHTA and CDR2 FQGNSA. CDR3 length: 14 residues. In DNA, the CDR3 is TGTGCCAGCAGCTTTGGGGGGGCCCGGGAGACCCAGTACTTC. Amino acid sequence: CASSFGGARETQYF.

The rearrangement joins TRBV18 to TRBJ2-4, with a weak D call TRBD1 (5 bases). CDR1 is KGHSH and CDR2 is LQKENI in the germline V gene. V was shortened by 2 bases and J by 0 bases, with 11 bases between the two germline ends. The CDR3 consists of 16 residues. The CDR3 DNA is TGTGCCAGCTCACCAGGGGCAGAACTAGCCAAAAACATTCAGTACTTC. Translation: CASSPGAELAKNIQYF.

V is TRBV18 and J is TRBJ1-5, with TRBD1 matching over 9 bases. The CDR3 covers 15 residues. V trimming: 3 bases; J trimming: 7 bases; junction bases outside the gene matches: 7. Per germline, CDR1 KGHSH and CDR2 LQKENI. The CDR3 sequence is CASSPRTGDEQPQHF. The CDR3 region has the DNA TGTGCCAGCTCACCGCGGACAGGGGATGAGCAGCCCCAGCATTTT.

The chain joins TRBV9 to TRBJ2-3, with TRBD2 matching 7 bases. This CDR3 region has 12 residues. Looked up from germline, CDR1 is SGDLS and CDR2 is YYNGEE. Unmatched junction bases numbered 3, after V lost 1 base and J lost 10 bases. The CDR3 DNA reads as TGTGCCAGCAGCGTAATACGGGAGGCGCAGTATTTT. It translates to CASSVIREAQYF.

The V gene is TRBV14, the J gene TRBJ2-2; tentatively, D is TRBD1 (6 bases). The V gene's germline CDR1 is SGHDN and CDR2 FVKESK. V lost 4 bases, J lost 2 bases, and 8 bases lay in between. This CDR3 region has 14 residues. The CDR3 region is CASSLQGNTGELFF. CDR3 DNA: TGTGCCAGCAGCCTACAGGGCAACACCGGGGAGCTGTTTTTT. Combining the CDR3 with reference TRBV14 and TRBJ2-2 gives the whole variable domain EAGVTQFPSHSVIEKGQTVTLRCDPISGHDNLYWYRRVMGKEIKFLLHFVKESKQDESGMPNNRFLAERTGGTYSTLKVQPAELEDSGVYFCASSLQGNTGELFFGEGSRLTVL.

The CDR3 spells CASSGDRGNTGELFF. The CDR3 DNA reads TGCGCCAGCAGCGGGGACAGGGGCAACACCGGGGAGCTGTTTTTT. The chain joins TRBV5-1 to TRBJ2-2, with 10 bases matching TRBD1. Germline V gene lookup returns CDR1 SGHRS and CDR2 YFSETQ. Losses at the gene ends were 4 bases for V and 2 bases for J; bases not matched to a gene: 2. The CDR3 contains 15 residues.

The rearrangement links TRBV7-2 to TRBJ1-4; TRBD1 agrees at 12 bases. The CDR3 sequence is 15 residues long. Trimming cost V 2 bases and J 10 bases; bases outside gene matches: 5. In germline, CDR1 is SGHTA, CDR2 FQGNSA. CDR3 amino acids: CASSLKGQGAGKLFF. In DNA, the CDR3 is TGTGCCAGCAGCTTAAAGGGACAGGGGGCCGGAAAACTGTTTTTT.

V is TRBV7-9 and J is TRBJ1-2; the match to TRBD1 covers 7 bases. V shed 1 base, J shed 7 bases, and the junction held 6 bases outside the gene matches. The CDR3 length is 14 residues. Looked up from germline, CDR1 is SEHNR and CDR2 is FQNEAQ (reference sequence). The CDR3 loop is CASSLGNRGTGYTF. In DNA form, the CDR3 reads TGTGCCAGCAGCTTAGGGAACAGGGGCACTGGCTACACCTTC.

The CDR3, as DNA: TGTGCCTGGAGTGTGGCTGGCAATCAGCCCCAGCATTTT. Its protein product is CAWSVAGNQPQHF. This chain joins TRBV30 and TRBJ1-5; D is undetermined. Germline assignment: CDR1 GTSNPN and CDR2 SVGIG (reference sequence). The CDR3 is 13 amino acids. Trimming removed 0 bases from V and 2 bases from J, with 5 bases in between.

The rearrangement joins TRBV19 to TRBJ2-2; perhaps TRBD1 as D (5 bases). This CDR3 has 14 amino acids. The germline gives CDR1 LNHDA, CDR2 SQIVND (reference sequence). V was trimmed by 7 bases and J by 4 bases, leaving 13 bases between them. In DNA, the CDR3 is TGTGCCAGTACGCTACAGGCGAGCACCGGGGAGCTGTTTTTT. Translated: CASTLQASTGELFF.

The chain recombines TRBV7-2 with TRBJ2-3; D might be TRBD2 (6 bases). The germline CDR1 and CDR2 sequences are SGHTA and FQGNSA. CDR3 length: 16 amino acids. V gave up 2 bases and J gave up 2 bases, with 14 bases separating them. CDR3 residues: CASSLQAGGITDTQYF. DNA for the CDR3: TGTGCCAGCAGCTTACAAGCGGGCGGAATCACAGATACGCAGTATTTT.